A selection of T cell receptor beta chains follows, all from one sample in a study of T cell responses to AZD1222 COVID-19 vaccine. Sequencing used immunoSEQ multiplex PCR; TCRdb keeps in-frame clones, though not all of them. The table has roughly 140,000 clones, about 90% seen once. Material: peripheral blood, obtained on day 0 of AZD1222 vaccination. These TCRs come from an adult in good health. The CDR3 runs from the conserved cysteine through the conserved F or W. The D gene is left open where the match is weak. Not all rows give a size; the values are once, few, many and, for expanded clones, a class.

v_call	j_call	d_call	clone_size	cdr3_aa	cdr3_nt
TRBV9	TRBJ2-3	NA	NA	CASSLGLTDTQYF	TGTGCCAGCAGCCTGGGGCTTACAGATACGCAGTATTTT
TRBV5-4	TRBJ2-7	TRBD1	few	CASSPGTGASYEQYF	TGTGCCAGCAGCCCCGGGACAGGGGCGTCCTACGAGCAGTACTTC
TRBV18	TRBJ1-1	TRBD1	NA	CASSPRQGEAEAFF	TGTGCCAGCTCGCCTCGACAGGGTGAGGCTGAAGCTTTCTTT
TRBV28	TRBJ2-7	NA	NA	CASTTSRGLYYEQYF	TGTGCCAGCACGACATCCAGGGGCCTCTACTACGAGCAGTACTTC
TRBV29-1	TRBJ2-7	TRBD1	once	CSVLPGTGGGEQYF	TGCAGCGTCTTGCCCGGGACAGGGGGAGGCGAGCAGTACTTC
TRBV6-4	TRBJ2-1	TRBD2	NA	CASSALAGEDEQFF	TGTGCCAGCAGTGCACTAGCGGGAGAGGATGAGCAGTTCTTC
TRBV6-6	TRBJ2-7	TRBD1	NA	CASSLLNMDRGEFEVGEQYF	TGTGCCAGCAGTCTCCTGAATATGGACAGGGGGGAATTCGAGGTCGGCGAGCAGTACTTC
TRBV28	TRBJ2-1	NA	NA	CASSPGTRRDEQFF	TGTGCCAGCAGTCCCGGGACCAGGCGCGATGAGCAGTTCTTC
TRBV19	TRBJ2-3	NA	NA	CASSPRGGGVADTQYF	TGTGCCAGTAGTCCCCGGGGAGGGGGCGTCGCAGATACGCAGTATTTT
TRBV10-2	TRBJ1-2	TRBD1	NA	CASMGTGTYGYTF	TGCGCCAGCATGGGGACAGGGACCTATGGCTACACCTTC
TRBV7-3	TRBJ2-7	NA	NA	CASSPDGYEQYF	TGTGCCAGCAGCCCTGACGGTTACGAGCAGTACTTC
TRBV5-6	TRBJ2-7	TRBD2	NA	CASSLVASGSYEQYF	TGTGCCAGCAGCTTGGTAGCTAGCGGCTCCTACGAGCAGTACTTC
TRBV24-1	TRBJ2-7	NA	once	CATQGSSYEQYF	TGTGCCACTCAGGGTAGTTCCTACGAGCAGTACTTC
TRBV28	TRBJ2-1	TRBD2	NA	CASSLYGLANEQFF	TGTGCCAGCAGTTTATATGGACTAGCGAATGAGCAGTTCTTC
TRBV18	TRBJ1-2	NA	once	CASSPYGKGVDYGYTF	TGTGCCAGCTCACCCTATGGAAAGGGAGTAGACTATGGCTACACCTTC
TRBV2	TRBJ2-5	NA	NA	CASSPDSGQRETQYF	TGTGCCAGCAGTCCAGACAGCGGGCAGCGAGAGACCCAGTACTTC
TRBV5-4	TRBJ1-1	NA	NA	CASSLAGGENTEAFF	TGTGCCAGCAGCTTGGCAGGAGGGGAGAACACTGAAGCTTTCTTT
TRBV28	TRBJ1-6	NA	once	CASRIGRLNSPLHF	TGTGCCAGCAGGATCGGGCGGCTAAATTCACCCCTCCACTTT
TRBV7-2	TRBJ1-1	NA	once	CASSLAFRGGEVNTEAFF	TGTGCCAGCAGCTTAGCATTTCGGGGGGGAGAGGTTAACACTGAAGCTTTCTTT
TRBV15	TRBJ2-1	NA	once	CATSSTRDSYNEQFF	TGTGCCACCAGCAGCACGCGGGACTCCTACAATGAGCAGTTCTTC
TRBV28	TRBJ1-2	NA	NA	CASSLQGLLDYGYTF	TGTGCCAGCAGCCTACAGGGTCTGCTTGACTATGGCTACACCTTC
TRBV19	TRBJ1-5	NA	NA	CASSIDPRGNQHDSNQPQHF	TGTGCCAGTAGTATAGATCCTCGTGGGAACCAGCACGATAGCAATCAGCCCCAGCATTTT
TRBV12-3/TRBV12-4	TRBJ2-7	NA	NA	CASSLWSADEQYF	TGTGCCAGCAGTTTATGGTCTGCCGACGAGCAGTACTTC
TRBV6-5	TRBJ2-7	TRBD1	NA	CASSRVTGVEQYF	TGTGCCAGCAGTCGGGTAACAGGGGTTGAGCAGTACTTC
TRBV28	TRBJ2-7	TRBD1	NA	CAIDPGTGSHEQYF	TGTGCCATCGACCCCGGGACAGGGAGCCACGAGCAGTACTTC
TRBV7-2	TRBJ2-7	TRBD1	NA	CASSLTRGQGEQYF	TGTGCCAGCAGCTTAACGAGGGGACAGGGCGAGCAGTACTTC
TRBV6-1	TRBJ2-7	NA	NA	CASSDTYEQYF	TGTGCCAGCAGTGACACCTACGAGCAGTACTTC
TRBV3-1/TRBV3-2	TRBJ2-1	TRBD1	NA	CASRGRQGSYNEQFF	TGTGCCAGCAGGGGACGACAGGGGTCCTACAATGAGCAGTTCTTC
TRBV19	TRBJ1-5	NA	NA	CASSIGRVPQPQHF	TGTGCCAGTAGTATAGGCAGGGTCCCTCAGCCCCAGCATTTT